This TCR beta chain was observed in a study of OX40 agonist ivuxolimab in advanced cancers. Study context: Ivuxolimab, an agonist antibody against OX40 (CD134), was given to patients. Intravenous ivuxolimab was administered to patients every 2 weeks at 0.01 to 10 mg/kg. Study-wide findings and caveats: The 0.1-3.0 mg/kg partial responders had among the lowest clonal expansion. Dose levels from 0.1 to 3.0 mg/kg saw CD4+ and CD8+ blood T cells expand clonally by week 6.

The method was immunoSEQ multiplex PCR; TCRdb's version includes in-frame clones alone and lacks a portion of them. The table shows tens of thousands of clones, with approximately 90% occurring only once. Turning to this clone: As yet, its antigen is unknown.

Germline loops: CDR1 MNHNS, CDR2 SASEGT. The CDR3 is made up of 15 amino acids. J lost 1 base, V lost 6 bases, and 5 bases had no gene match. The source of this sequence is an adult with an advanced solid tumor such as melanoma, head and neck, liver or kidney cancer. The chain joins TRBV6-1 to TRBJ1-5, with 8 nucleotides matching TRBD1. This material consisted of CD4+ or CD8+ T cells sorted from blood, taken in a trial of the OX40 agonist ivuxolimab. CDR3 bases: TGTGCCAGCAGGAGGACAGGGATGAGCAATCAGCCCCAGCATTTT. It translates to CASRRTGMSNQPQHF.